This T cell receptor (beta chain) emerged from a study of blood T cell repertoires in COVID-19. The CDR3 totals 18 residues. Germline V gene data show CDR1 as LNHDA and CDR2 as SQIVND (reference sequence). Trimming removed 1 base from V and 0 bases from J; junction bases left unmatched: 8. This table comes from immunoSEQ multiplex PCR, and its TCRdb copy is limited to in-frame clones, with some not included. The sample lists about 440,000 clones, 88% occurring once. This chain uses TRBV19 with TRBJ2-1; the match to TRBD2 covers 8 bases. The TCR originated in a woman aged 50 to 65 with COVID-19, enrolled during active disease. What was sequenced was peripheral blood. CDR3 residues: CASSIAGGGSSSYNEQFF. In DNA form, the CDR3 reads TGTGCCAGTAGTATAGCGGGCGGGGGGTCGAGCTCCTACAATGAGCAGTTCTTC.